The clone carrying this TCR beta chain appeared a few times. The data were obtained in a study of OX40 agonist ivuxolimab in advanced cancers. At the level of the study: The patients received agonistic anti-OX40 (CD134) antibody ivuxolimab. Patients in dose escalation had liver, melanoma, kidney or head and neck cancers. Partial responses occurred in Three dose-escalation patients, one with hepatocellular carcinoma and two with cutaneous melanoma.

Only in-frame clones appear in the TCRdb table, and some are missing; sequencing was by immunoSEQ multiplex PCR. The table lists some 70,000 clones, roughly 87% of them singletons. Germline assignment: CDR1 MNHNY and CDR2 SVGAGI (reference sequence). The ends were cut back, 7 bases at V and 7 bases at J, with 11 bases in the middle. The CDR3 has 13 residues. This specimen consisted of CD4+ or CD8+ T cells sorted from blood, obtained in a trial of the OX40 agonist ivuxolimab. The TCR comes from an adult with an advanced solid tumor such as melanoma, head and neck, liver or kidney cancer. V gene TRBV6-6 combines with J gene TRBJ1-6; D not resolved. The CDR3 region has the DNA TGTGCCAGCAACAGTCAGCGGAATTCACCCCTCCACTTT. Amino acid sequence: CASNSQRNSPLHF.